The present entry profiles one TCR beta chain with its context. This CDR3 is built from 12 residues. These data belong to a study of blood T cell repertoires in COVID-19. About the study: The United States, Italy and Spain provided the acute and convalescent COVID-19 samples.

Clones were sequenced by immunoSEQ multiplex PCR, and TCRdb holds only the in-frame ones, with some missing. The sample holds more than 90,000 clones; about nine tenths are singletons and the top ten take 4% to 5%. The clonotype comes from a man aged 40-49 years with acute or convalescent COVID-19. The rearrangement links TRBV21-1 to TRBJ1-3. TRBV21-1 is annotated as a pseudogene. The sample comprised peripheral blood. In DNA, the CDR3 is TGTGCCAGCCGAGCCTCTGGAAACACCATATATTTT. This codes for CASRASGNTIYF.